These 21 T cell receptor beta chains originate from one sample sequenced in a study of blood T cell repertoires in COVID-19. Produced via immunoSEQ multiplex PCR; TCRdb's table is partial and in-frame only. Of about 170,000 clones listed, 80% to 90% were seen once; the top ten hold less than 3%. The source material was peripheral blood. These receptor sequences come from a woman over 75 with COVID-19, enrolled during active disease.

The rearrangement links TRBV6-2 or TRBV6-3 to TRBJ1-6; D may be TRBD1 (6 bases). The CDR3 is made up of 15 amino acids. Trimming removed 5 bases at V and 7 bases at J, with 15 bases between. Germline CDR1 reads MNHEY; CDR2 reads SVGEGT. CDR3 protein: CASSTTQGENSPLHF. The CDR3 DNA sequence: TGTGCCAGCAGTACCACACAGGGAGAAAATTCACCCCTCCACTTT.

This clone has just one count. The junction and the germline gene differ at one end; a read error may be behind it. The V and J genes are TRBV25-1 and TRBJ2-3; TRBD2 matches 8 bases. CDR1 MGHDK and CDR2 SYGVNS come from the germline V gene. The length of the CDR3 is 15 residues. The CDR3 coding sequence is TGTGCCAGCAGTGAACCCCTAGCGGGCACAAATACGCAGTATTTT. This codes for CASSEPLAGTNTQYF.

On this clone: The junction shows a germline mismatch at one end, possibly a read error. The genes are TRBV14 and TRBJ1-2; D may be TRBD1 (6 bases). Germline-derived CDR1 and CDR2 are SGHDN and FVKESK. The CDR3 is made up of 12 amino acids. The CDR3 sequence: CASSRGHSASNF. The DNA of the CDR3 is TGTGCCAGCAGCCGGGGACATTCCGCTTCAAATTTC. The full variable domain, in which reference TRBV14 and TRBJ1-2 provide the parts outside the CDR3, is EAGVTQFPSHSVIEKGQTVTLRCDPISGHDNLYWYRRVMGKEIKFLLHFVKESKQDESGMPNNRFLAERTGGTYSTLKVQPAELEDSGVYFCASSRGHSASNFGSGTRLTVV.

V is TRBV19 and J is TRBJ2-7; the match to TRBD1 covers 7 bases. The CDR3 runs 15 residues. The ends lost 5 bases at V and 3 bases at J; junction bases unmatched: 10. Germline V gene sequence: CDR1 LNHDA, CDR2 SQIVND (reference sequence). The CDR3 bases are TGTGCCAGTAGTCAATGGACAGGTTGGGACTACGAGCAGTACTTC. Translation: CASSQWTGWDYEQYF.

The chain joins TRBV7-9 to TRBJ2-7; TRBD2 is a possible D gene (6 bases). The CDR3 runs 13 residues. CDR1 SEHNR and CDR2 FQNEAQ come from the germline V gene (reference sequence). Trimming removed 3 bases from V and 5 bases from J, with 11 bases in between. In nucleotides, the CDR3 is TGTGCCAGCAGCTTTAGCGGTCCCCACGAGCAGTACTTC. Its translation is CASSFSGPHEQYF.

This chain uses TRBV21-1 with TRBJ2-3; whether TRBD1, the table's D call, matches the DNA was not checked. TRBV21-1 is deemed a pseudogene. The CDR3 is 16 residues long. The CDR3 DNA follows: TGTGCCAGCAGCAGCCCTCCGGACAGGGGAGTGGATACGCAGTATTTT. This gives the protein CASSSPPDRGVDTQYF.

V and J are TRBV27 and TRBJ2-5; the D gene is possibly TRBD1 (6 bases). Germline V gene sequence: CDR1 MNHEY, CDR2 SMNVEV (reference sequence). The CDR3 is 15 amino acids. Trimming cost V 8 bases and J 5 bases, with 21 bases left between them. The CDR3 loop reads CASSDPGAPGETQYF. The CDR3 DNA reads TGTGCCAGCTCTGACCCAGGGGCTCCAGGGGAGACCCAGTACTTC.

The gene calls are TRBV7-3 and TRBJ2-7; 9 nucleotides agree with TRBD2. The CDR3 extends over 17 amino acids. The V gene's germline CDR1 is SGHTA and CDR2 FQGTGA. V lost 5 bases to trimming and J lost 2 bases; unmatched junction nucleotides: 13. CDR3 DNA: TGTGCCAGCAGCCGCCCCTTTAATAGCGGGGGAACCTACGAGCAGTACTTC. This codes for CASSRPFNSGGTYEQYF.

The chain employs TRBV11-2 and TRBJ2-5; D remains ambiguous. Deletions cut 4 bases from V and 5 bases from J, with 5 bases between. CDR3 size: 11 residues. The germline CDR1 and CDR2 sequences are SGHAT and FQNNGV. CDR3 sequence (DNA): TGTGCCAGCAGCTCTATGGAGACCCAGTACTTC. It translates to CASSSMETQYF.

The CDR3 DNA sequence: TGTGCCAGCAGCACACTAGCGGGGGGCCAAAGCTCCTACAATGAGCAGTTCTTC. This translates into CASSTLAGGQSSYNEQFF. This rearrangement joins TRBV7-9 to TRBJ2-1; 12 bases match TRBD2. J lost 0 bases, V lost 5 bases, and 8 bases had no gene match. Germline-derived CDR1 and CDR2 are SEHNR and FQNEAQ (reference sequence). This CDR3 has 18 amino acids.

This sequence joins TRBV27 and TRBJ1-6; 7 nucleotides line up with TRBD1. The V and J ends lost 4 bases and 7 bases, in that order; junction bases with no gene match: 4. CDR1 and CDR2 from the germline V gene are MNHEY and SMNVEV (reference sequence). This CDR3 has 14 amino acids. CDR3 sequence (DNA): TGTGCCAGCAGTTGGACAGGACCGAATTCACCCCTCCACTTT. This gives the protein CASSWTGPNSPLHF.

This rearrangement joins TRBV24-1 to TRBJ2-7; maybe TRBD2 (7 bases). Germline CDR1 and CDR2: KGHDR and SFDVKD. The CDR3 contains 15 residues. V was pared by 4 bases and J by 6 bases, with 18 bases between. The CDR3 region is CATSDPGGGGGEQYF. In nucleotides, the CDR3 is TGTGCCACCAGTGACCCGGGAGGAGGGGGTGGCGAGCAGTACTTC.

This clone was found once. This chain uses TRBV7-2 with TRBJ2-1; D call uncertain. V was pared by 4 bases and J by 3 bases, with 16 bases between. This CDR3 contains 16 residues. Germline V lookup: CDR1 SGHTA, CDR2 FQGNSA. In DNA form, the CDR3 reads TGTGCCAGCAGCTCCCCGGAGTGGTCTGGCTACAATGAGCAGTTCTTC. Residues: CASSSPEWSGYNEQFF.

V is TRBV7-8 and J is TRBJ1-4; weak D call: TRBD1 (6 bases). Germline V gene data show CDR1 as SGHVS and CDR2 as FQNEAQ. V lost 4 bases to trimming and J lost 8 bases, with 20 bases between them. This CDR3 contains 16 residues. CDR3 sequence: CASSWDIPRGEEKLFF. CDR3 nucleotide sequence: TGTGCCAGCAGCTGGGACATCCCGCGGGGGGAGGAAAAACTGTTTTTT.

The rearrangement joins TRBV30 to TRBJ1-2; D is possibly TRBD1 (6 bases). Germline loops: CDR1 GTSNPN, CDR2 SVGIG (reference sequence). The CDR3 is made up of 15 amino acids. V gave up 1 base and J gave up 4 bases, with 16 bases separating them. The CDR3 DNA sequence: TGTGCCTGGAGTGCTAAGCCGGGACAAAGCTATGGCTACACCTTC. The encoded protein is CAWSAKPGQSYGYTF.

V usage is TRBV23-1 and J usage is TRBJ1-5; TRBD1 agrees at 7 bases. TRBV23-1 is filed as an ORF, its function uncertain. V lost 3 bases and J lost 4; bases outside the gene matches: 6. This CDR3 contains 15 residues. The CDR3 sequence is CASSHDRVWNQPQHF. DNA of the CDR3: TGCGCCAGCAGTCACGACAGGGTCTGGAATCAGCCCCAGCATTTT.

The chain is built from TRBV10-3 and TRBJ2-3; D is possibly TRBD2 (5 bases). The CDR3 contains 14 residues. Per germline, CDR1 ENHRY and CDR2 SYGVKD. The V gene lost 8 bases and the J gene lost 0 bases, with 12 bases spanning the gap. CDR3 in DNA: TGTGCCATCGCCGGTAGCGCAAGCACAGATACGCAGTATTTT. It specifies CAIAGSASTDTQYF.

The chain links TRBV18 to TRBJ2-5; a possible D gene is TRBD2 (5 bases). Germline loops: CDR1 KGHSH, CDR2 LQKENI. Trimming took 3 bases from V and 3 from J, leaving 11 bases between them. The CDR3 is 14 residues long. The CDR3 nucleotides read TGTGCCAGCTCACCTCCCTACGGGGAAGAGACCCAGTACTTC. Translating it yields CASSPPYGEETQYF. Using reference TRBV18 and TRBJ2-5 for the parts outside the CDR3, the full variable domain is NAGVMQNPRHLVRRRGQEARLRCSPMKGHSHVYWYRQLPEEGLKFMVYLQKENIIDESGMPKERFSAEFPKEGPSILRIQQVVRGDSAAYFCASSPPYGEETQYFGPGTRLLVL.

This clone showed up just a few times. The chain has TRBV6-4 and TRBJ2-7; possible D gene TRBD2, 5 bases. Germline V gene lookup returns CDR1 MRHNA and CDR2 SNTAGT. The germline V and J ends were trimmed by 6 bases and 0 bases, with 12 bases remaining between them. CDR3 length equals 14 residues. For the CDR3, the DNA is TGTGCCAGCAGAGCACTAGGGAGCTCCTACGAGCAGTACTTC. It is translated as CASRALGSSYEQYF.

This clone was picked up one time. This sequence joins TRBV29-1 and TRBJ2-1; 7 positions agree with TRBD1. From germline, CDR1 is SQVTM and CDR2 ANQGSEA. The length of the CDR3 is 15 residues. With V trimmed by 1 base and J by 4 bases, 7 bases remained unmatched. As DNA, the CDR3 is TGCAGCGTTGAAGGGGATGCCAGGGGGTACAATGAGCAGTTCTTC. Amino acids: CSVEGDARGYNEQFF.

The chain joins TRBV21-1 to TRBJ1-1. TRBV21-1 is designated a pseudogene. The CDR3 sequence is 15 residues long. The CDR3 loop reads CASSTKGGMNTEAFF. The CDR3 region has the DNA TGTGCCAGCAGCACCAAGGGGGGGATGAACACTGAAGCTTTCTTT.